The 8 T cell receptor beta chains below were found in one sample sequenced in a study of CD8+CD57+ T cells in acquired aplastic anemia. All sequencing subjects had displayed CD8+CD57+ cell expansion on flow cytometry. The TCR beta profiling, which covered VDJ combination and CDR3 sequence, was carried out using genomic DNA as the template. Each CDR3 protein is one row after TCRdb ran MiXCR on the reads. The sample records over 250,000 distinct CDR3 sequences, approximately 58% being singletons. Sequencing input: sorted CD4+, CD8+, or CD8+CD57+ T cells (not recorded which) from PBMCs. These receptors came from a human donor with aplastic anemia.

V gene TRBV7-2 combines with J gene TRBJ2-5; a possible D gene is TRBD2 (5 bases). Trimming shortened V by 5 bases and J by 3 bases, and 10 bases separated the two germline ends. Germline lookup yields CDR1 SGHTA and CDR2 FQGNSA. The CDR3 spans 13 residues. As DNA, the CDR3 is TGTGCCAGCAGCCGGTCCGGGGAAGAGACCCAGTACTTC. Encoded protein: CASSRSGEETQYF. The full variable domain, rest sourced from reference TRBV7-2 and TRBJ2-5, is GAGVSQSPSNKVTEKGKDVELRCDPISGHTALYWYRQSLGQGLEFLIYFQGNSAPDKSGLPSDRFSAERTGGSVSTLTIQRTQQEDSAVYLCASSRSGEETQYFGPGTRLLVL.

As for this clonotype: At one of its ends the junction is not consistent with the germline gene, which may arise from a read error. J is TRBJ2-1 and V is TRBV10-3; 13 bases are a match to TRBD2. Germline V CDR1 and CDR2: ENHRY, SYGVKD. The CDR3 has 17 residues. In DNA form, the CDR3 reads TGTGCCATCCGTGAGTCGTTGGGACTAGCGGGATCAAACGAGCAGTTCTTC. Amino acids: CAIRESLGLAGSNEQFF.

This clonotype has only one observation. Mismatch with germline at one junction end may stem from a read error. J is TRBJ2-5 and V is TRBV7-7, with 9 bases that match TRBD1. Germline CDR1 is SSHAT and CDR2 is FNYEAQ (reference sequence). The CDR3 runs 14 residues. Here the CDR3 DNA reads TGTGCTAGCAGCAAAGGGGACAGGGAAGAGACCCAGTACTTC. It encodes CASSKGDREETQYF.

The sample holds a few counts of this clonotype. The gene calls are TRBV29-1 and TRBJ1-6, with D maybe TRBD1 (6 bases). The germline V gene has CDR1 SQVTM and CDR2 ANQGSEA. The V gene lost 5 bases and the J gene lost 2 bases, with 10 bases spanning the gap. This CDR3 is built from 14 residues. CDR3 residues: CSVMDRTYNSPLHF. CDR3 coding DNA: TGCAGCGTTATGGACAGAACCTATAATTCACCCCTCCACTTT.

In regard to this clonotype: At one end, the junction sequence differs from germline, possibly due to a read error. The chain carries TRBV5-4 and TRBJ2-7; a possible D gene is TRBD1 (5 bases). This CDR3 spans 15 amino acids. The germline gives CDR1 SGHNT, CDR2 YYREEE (reference sequence). The DNA of the CDR3 is TGTGCCAGCAGTTTGGGTGGTCCCAACGACAGCGAGCAGTACTTC. Amino acids: CASSLGGPNDSEQYF.

This rearrangement joins TRBV14 to TRBJ1-1, with unresolved D. The CDR3 extends over 12 amino acids. The germline CDR1 and CDR2 sequences are SGHDN and FVKESK. V lost 0 bases and J lost 11, with 10 bases in between. CDR3: CASSQDPASAFF. In DNA, the CDR3 is TGTGCCAGCAGCCAAGATCCCGCTTCGGCTTTCTTT.

Ten or more counts support this clonotype. This rearrangement joins TRBV7-2 to TRBJ1-2; 7 positions match TRBD1. V gave up 6 bases and J gave up 4 bases; unmatched junction bases: 5. Germline CDR1 SGHTA, CDR2 FQGNSA. CDR3 length equals 13 residues. CDR3 in DNA: TGTGCCAGCAGGACAACAGGGGTCTATGGCTACACCTTC. Translation: CASRTTGVYGYTF.

This clonotype was counted ten times or more. The chain combines TRBV18 with TRBJ2-5; no definite D call. Trimming took off 1 base at V and 1 base at J, with 4 bases between the two ends. Germline lookup yields CDR1 KGHSH and CDR2 LQKENI. The CDR3 runs to 13 residues. DNA for the CDR3: TGTGCCAGCTCACCACTACGCCAAGAGACCCAGTACTTC. Translation gives CASSPLRQETQYF.